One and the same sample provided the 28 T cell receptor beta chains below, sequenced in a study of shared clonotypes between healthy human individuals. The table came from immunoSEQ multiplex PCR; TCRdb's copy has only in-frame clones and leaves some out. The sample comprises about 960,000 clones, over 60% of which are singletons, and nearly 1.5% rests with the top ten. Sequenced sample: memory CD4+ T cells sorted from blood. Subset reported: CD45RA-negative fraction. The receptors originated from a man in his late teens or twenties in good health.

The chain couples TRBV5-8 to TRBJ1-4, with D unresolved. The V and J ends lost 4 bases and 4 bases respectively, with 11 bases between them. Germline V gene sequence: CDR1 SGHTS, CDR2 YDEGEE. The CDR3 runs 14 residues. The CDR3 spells CASSHGDINEKLFF. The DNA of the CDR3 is TGTGCCAGCAGCCACGGAGACATTAATGAAAAACTGTTTTTT.

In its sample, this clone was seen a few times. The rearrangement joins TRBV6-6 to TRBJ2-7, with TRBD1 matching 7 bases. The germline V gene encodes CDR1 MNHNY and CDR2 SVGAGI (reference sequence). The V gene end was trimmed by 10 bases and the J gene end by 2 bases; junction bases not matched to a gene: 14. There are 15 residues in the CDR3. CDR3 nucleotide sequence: TGTGCCATCCATTCCAGAGGGGGCGGAACCTACGAGCAGTACTTC. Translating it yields CAIHSRGGGTYEQYF.

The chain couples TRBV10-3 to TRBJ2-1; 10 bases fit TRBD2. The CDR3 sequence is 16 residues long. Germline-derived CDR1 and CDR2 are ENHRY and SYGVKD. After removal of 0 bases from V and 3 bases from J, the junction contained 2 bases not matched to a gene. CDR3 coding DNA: TGTGCCATCAGTGAGTCGGGACTAGCGAGCTACAATGAGCAGTTCTTC. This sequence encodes CAISESGLASYNEQFF.

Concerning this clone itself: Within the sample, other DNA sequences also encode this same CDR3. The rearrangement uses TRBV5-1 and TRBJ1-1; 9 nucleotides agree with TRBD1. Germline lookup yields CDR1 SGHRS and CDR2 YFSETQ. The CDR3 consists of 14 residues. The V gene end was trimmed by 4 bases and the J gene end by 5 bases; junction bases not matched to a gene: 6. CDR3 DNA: TGCGCCAGCAGCGGGGGACAGGGACGGACTGAAGCTTTCTTT. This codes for CASSGGQGRTEAFF. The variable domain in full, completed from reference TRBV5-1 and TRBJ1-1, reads KAGVTQTPRYLIKTRGQQVTLSCSPISGHRSVSWYQQTPGQGLQFLFEYFSETQRNKGNFPGRFSGRQFSNSRSEMNVSTLELGDSALYLCASSGGQGRTEAFFGQGTRLTVV.

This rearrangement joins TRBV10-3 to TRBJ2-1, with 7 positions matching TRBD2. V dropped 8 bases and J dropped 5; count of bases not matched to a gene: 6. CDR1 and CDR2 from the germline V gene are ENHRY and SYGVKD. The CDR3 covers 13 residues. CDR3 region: CAIGGTTNNEQFF. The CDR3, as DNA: TGTGCCATCGGGGGGACTACTAACAATGAGCAGTTCTTC.

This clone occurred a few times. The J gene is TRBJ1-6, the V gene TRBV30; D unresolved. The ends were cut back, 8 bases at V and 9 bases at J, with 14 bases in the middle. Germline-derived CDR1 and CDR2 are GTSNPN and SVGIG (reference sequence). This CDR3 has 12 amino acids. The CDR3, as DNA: TGTGCCCAGAGACTGGTCGGTTCACCCCTCCACTTT. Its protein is CAQRLVGSPLHF.

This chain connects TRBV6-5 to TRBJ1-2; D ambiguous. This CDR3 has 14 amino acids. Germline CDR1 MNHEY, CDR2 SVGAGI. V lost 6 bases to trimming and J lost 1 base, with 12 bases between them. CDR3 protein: CASRPYLINYGYTF. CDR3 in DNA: TGTGCCAGCAGACCTTACTTAATTAACTATGGCTACACCTTC.

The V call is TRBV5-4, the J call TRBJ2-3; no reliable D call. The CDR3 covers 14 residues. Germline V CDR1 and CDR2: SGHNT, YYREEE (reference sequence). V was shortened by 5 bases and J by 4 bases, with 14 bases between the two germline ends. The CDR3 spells CASRRADGADTQYF. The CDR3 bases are TGTGCCAGCAGACGGGCGGATGGGGCAGATACGCAGTATTTT.

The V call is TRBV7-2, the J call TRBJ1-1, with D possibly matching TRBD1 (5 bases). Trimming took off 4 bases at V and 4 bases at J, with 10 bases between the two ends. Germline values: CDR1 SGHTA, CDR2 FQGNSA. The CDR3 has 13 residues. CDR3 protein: CASSWGQGTEAFF. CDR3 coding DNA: TGTGCCAGCAGCTGGGGCCAGGGCACTGAAGCTTTCTTT.

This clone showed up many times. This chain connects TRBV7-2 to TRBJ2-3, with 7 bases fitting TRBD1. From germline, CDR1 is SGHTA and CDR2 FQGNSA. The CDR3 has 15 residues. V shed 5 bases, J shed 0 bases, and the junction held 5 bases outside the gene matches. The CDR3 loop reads CASSQRQGSTDTQYF. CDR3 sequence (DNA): TGTGCCAGCAGCCAGAGACAGGGAAGCACAGATACGCAGTATTTT.

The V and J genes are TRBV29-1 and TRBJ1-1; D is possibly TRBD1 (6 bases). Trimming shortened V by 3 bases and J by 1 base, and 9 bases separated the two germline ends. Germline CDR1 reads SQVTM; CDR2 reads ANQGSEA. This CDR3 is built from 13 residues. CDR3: CSVDRGRNTEAFF. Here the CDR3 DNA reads TGCAGCGTTGACAGGGGCCGGAACACTGAAGCTTTCTTT.

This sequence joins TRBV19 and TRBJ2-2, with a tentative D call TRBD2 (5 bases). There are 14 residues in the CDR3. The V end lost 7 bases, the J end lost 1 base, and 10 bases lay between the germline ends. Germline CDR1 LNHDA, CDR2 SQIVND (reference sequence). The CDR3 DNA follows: TGTGCCAGTAAGGAGGTCGGGAACACCGGGGAGCTGTTTTTT. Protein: CASKEVGNTGELFF.

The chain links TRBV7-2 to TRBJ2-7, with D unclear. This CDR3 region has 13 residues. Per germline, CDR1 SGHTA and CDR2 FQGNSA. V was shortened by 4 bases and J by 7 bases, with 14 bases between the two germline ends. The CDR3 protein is CASSYRVGWEQYF. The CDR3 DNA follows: TGTGCCAGCAGCTATAGGGTCGGTTGGGAGCAGTACTTC.

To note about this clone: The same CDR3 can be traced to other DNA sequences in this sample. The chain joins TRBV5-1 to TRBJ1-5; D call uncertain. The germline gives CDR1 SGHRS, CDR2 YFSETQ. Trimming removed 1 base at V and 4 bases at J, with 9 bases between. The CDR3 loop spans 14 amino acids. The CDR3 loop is CASSLSGSNQPQHF. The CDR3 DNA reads TGCGCCAGCAGCTTGTCCGGGTCAAATCAGCCCCAGCATTTT. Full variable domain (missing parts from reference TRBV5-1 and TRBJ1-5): KAGVTQTPRYLIKTRGQQVTLSCSPISGHRSVSWYQQTPGQGLQFLFEYFSETQRNKGNFPGRFSGRQFSNSRSEMNVSTLELGDSALYLCASSLSGSNQPQHFGDGTRLSIL.

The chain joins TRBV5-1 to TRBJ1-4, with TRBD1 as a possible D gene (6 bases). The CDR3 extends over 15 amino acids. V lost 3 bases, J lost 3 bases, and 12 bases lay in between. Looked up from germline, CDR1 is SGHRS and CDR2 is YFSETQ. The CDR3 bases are TGCGCCAGCAGCTCCACAGGGCACGCTAATGAAAAACTGTTTTTT. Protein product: CASSSTGHANEKLFF.

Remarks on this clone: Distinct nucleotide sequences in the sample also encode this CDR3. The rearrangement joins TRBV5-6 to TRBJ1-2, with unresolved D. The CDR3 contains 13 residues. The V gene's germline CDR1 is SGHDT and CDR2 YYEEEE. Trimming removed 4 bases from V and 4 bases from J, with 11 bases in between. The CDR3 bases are TGTGCCAGCAGCCTACCGGGTAGCTATGGCTACACCTTC. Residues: CASSLPGSYGYTF. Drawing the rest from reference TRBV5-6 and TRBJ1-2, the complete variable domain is DAGVTQSPTHLIKTRGQQVTLRCSPKSGHDTVSWYQQALGQGPQFIFQYYEEEERQRGNFPDRFSGHQFPNYSSELNVNALLLGDSALYLCASSLPGSYGYTFGSGTRLTVV.

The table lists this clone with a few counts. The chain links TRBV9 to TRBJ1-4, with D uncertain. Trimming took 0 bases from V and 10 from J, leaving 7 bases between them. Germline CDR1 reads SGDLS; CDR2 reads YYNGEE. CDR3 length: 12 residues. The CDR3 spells CASSVGEGKLFF. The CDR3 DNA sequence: TGTGCCAGCAGCGTAGGGGAAGGAAAACTGTTTTTT.

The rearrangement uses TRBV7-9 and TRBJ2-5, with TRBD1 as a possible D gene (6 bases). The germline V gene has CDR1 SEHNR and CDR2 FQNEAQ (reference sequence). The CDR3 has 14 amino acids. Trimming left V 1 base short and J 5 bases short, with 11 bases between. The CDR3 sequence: CASSLGQGYETQYF. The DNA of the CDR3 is TGTGCCAGCAGCTTAGGGCAGGGGTATGAGACCCAGTACTTC.

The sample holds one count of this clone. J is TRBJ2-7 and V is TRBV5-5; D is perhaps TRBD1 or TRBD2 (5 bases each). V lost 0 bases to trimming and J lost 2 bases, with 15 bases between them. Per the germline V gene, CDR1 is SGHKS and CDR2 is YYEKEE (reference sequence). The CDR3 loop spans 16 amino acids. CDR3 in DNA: TGTGCCAGCAGCTTGGACCAAGGGACCTCTACCTACGAGCAGTACTTC. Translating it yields CASSLDQGTSTYEQYF.

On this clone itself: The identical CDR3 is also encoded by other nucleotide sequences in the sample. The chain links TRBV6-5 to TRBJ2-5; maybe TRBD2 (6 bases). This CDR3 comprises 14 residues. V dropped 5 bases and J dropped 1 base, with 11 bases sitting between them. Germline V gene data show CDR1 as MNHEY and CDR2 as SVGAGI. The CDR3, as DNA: TGTGCCAGCAGTCGAGGCGGGGTCCAAGAGACCCAGTACTTC. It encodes CASSRGGVQETQYF.

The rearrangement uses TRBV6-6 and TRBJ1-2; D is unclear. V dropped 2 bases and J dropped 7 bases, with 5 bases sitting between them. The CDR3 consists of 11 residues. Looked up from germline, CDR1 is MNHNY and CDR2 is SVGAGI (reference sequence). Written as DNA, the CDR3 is TGTGCCAGCAGTTACCTCGGTGGCTACACCTTC. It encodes CASSYLGGYTF.

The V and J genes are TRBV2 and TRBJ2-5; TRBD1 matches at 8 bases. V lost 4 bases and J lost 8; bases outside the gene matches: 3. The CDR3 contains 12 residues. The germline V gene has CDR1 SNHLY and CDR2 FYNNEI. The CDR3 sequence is CASSVQGATQYF. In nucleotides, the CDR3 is TGTGCCAGCAGTGTGCAGGGGGCTACCCAGTACTTC.

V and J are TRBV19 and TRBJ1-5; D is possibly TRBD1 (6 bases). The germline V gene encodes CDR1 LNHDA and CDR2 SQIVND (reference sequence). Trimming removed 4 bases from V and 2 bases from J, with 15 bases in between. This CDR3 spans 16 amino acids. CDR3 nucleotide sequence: TGTGCCAGTAGTACCACAGGGATCGTCGGCAATCAGCCCCAGCATTTT. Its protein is CASSTTGIVGNQPQHF.

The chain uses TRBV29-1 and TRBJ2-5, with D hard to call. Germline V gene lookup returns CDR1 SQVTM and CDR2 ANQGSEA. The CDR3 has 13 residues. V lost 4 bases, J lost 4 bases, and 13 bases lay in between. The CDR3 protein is CSVAGSILETQYF. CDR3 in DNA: TGCAGCGTTGCTGGCAGTATTTTAGAGACCCAGTACTTC.

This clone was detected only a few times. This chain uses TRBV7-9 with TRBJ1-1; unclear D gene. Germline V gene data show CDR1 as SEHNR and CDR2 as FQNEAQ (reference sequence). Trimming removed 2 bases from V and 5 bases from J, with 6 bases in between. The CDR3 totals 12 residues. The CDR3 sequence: CASSLLETEAFF. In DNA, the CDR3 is TGTGCCAGCAGCTTACTGGAGACTGAAGCTTTCTTT.

CDR3 sequence (DNA): TGTGCCAGCAGTTACTACGGCGGCTCCGAGCAGTACTTC. It encodes CASSYYGGSEQYF. The rearrangement links TRBV6-6 to TRBJ2-7; no firm D call. The length of the CDR3 is 13 residues. Per the germline V gene, CDR1 is MNHNY and CDR2 is SVGAGI (reference sequence). V was pared by 1 base and J by 6 bases, with 10 bases between.

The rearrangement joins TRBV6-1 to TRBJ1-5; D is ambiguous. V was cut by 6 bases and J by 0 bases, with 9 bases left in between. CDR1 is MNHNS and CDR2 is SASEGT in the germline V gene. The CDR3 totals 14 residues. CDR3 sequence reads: CASSPGISNQPQHF. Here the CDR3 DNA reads TGTGCCAGCAGCCCGGGCATTAGCAATCAGCCCCAGCATTTT.

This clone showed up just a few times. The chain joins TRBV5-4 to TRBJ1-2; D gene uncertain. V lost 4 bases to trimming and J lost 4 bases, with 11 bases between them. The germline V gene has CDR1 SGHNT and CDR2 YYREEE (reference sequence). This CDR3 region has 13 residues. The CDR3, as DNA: TGTGCCAGCAGCGAGGACGGGGTCTATGGCTACACCTTC. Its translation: CASSEDGVYGYTF.